The 17 T cell receptor beta chains given below trace back to one sample, sequenced in a study of CD8+CD57+ T cells in acquired aplastic anemia. Genomic DNA served as template for TCR beta VDJ and CDR3 profiling. TCRdb reprocessed the reads via MiXCR and lists one record per CDR3 protein. In the table there are some 150,000 distinct CDR3 sequences, less than 45% of which are singletons. Sequencing was carried out using sorted CD4+, CD8+, or CD8+CD57+ T cells (not recorded which) from PBMCs. The receptors here all came from a human donor in good health, serving as a control.

The V and J genes are TRBV5-1 and TRBJ1-4; D possibly corresponds to TRBD1 (6 bases). This CDR3 spans 15 amino acids. Per the germline V gene, CDR1 is SGHRS and CDR2 is YFSETQ. V lost 4 bases to trimming and J lost 0 bases, with 10 bases between them. This CDR3 is CASSLRTATNEKLFF. CDR3 coding DNA: TGCGCCAGCAGCCTCAGGACAGCAACTAATGAAAAACTGTTTTTT.

This clonotype was counted a few times. J is TRBJ1-3 and V is TRBV18, with D unresolved. Per germline, CDR1 KGHSH and CDR2 LQKENI. The CDR3 totals 16 residues. V shed 2 bases and J shed 0 bases, with 11 bases lying between them. The CDR3 DNA sequence: TGTGCCAGCTCACCAATGACCCCCGGCTCTGGAAACACCATATATTTT. It is translated as CASSPMTPGSGNTIYF.

This clonotype was detected only a few times. The rearrangement joins TRBV3-1 to TRBJ1-2; D may be TRBD1 (6 bases). This CDR3 has 16 amino acids. V was shortened by 0 bases and J by 3 bases, with 14 bases between the two germline ends. The germline CDR1 and CDR2 sequences are LGHDT and YNNKEL (reference sequence). This CDR3 is CASSQDFGGRDYGYTF. The CDR3 bases are TGTGCCAGCAGCCAAGATTTCGGGGGGCGCGACTATGGCTACACCTTC.

Notes on this clonotype: Its ends do not fully match the called genes, so a read error is possible. The chain couples TRBV29-1 to TRBJ2-7; no clear D gene. This CDR3 contains 11 residues. Germline CDR1 reads SQVTM; CDR2 reads ANQGSEA. CDR3 DNA sequence: TGCAGCGTTCGTACCCCCTACGAGCAGTGCTTC. This gives the protein CSVRTPYEQCF.

To note about this clonotype: At one end the junction does not follow the germline gene, possibly because of a read error. The chain uses TRBV15 and TRBJ1-5, with no clear D. The germline CDR1 and CDR2 sequences are LNHNV and YYDKDF (reference sequence). The CDR3 is 14 amino acids. In DNA, the CDR3 is TGCGCCACCAGCAGAGTTGGTGGCGTTGCCGCCCAGCATTTT. As protein: CATSRVGGVAAQHF.

This clonotype was counted between two and nine times. Sequence at one end of the junction differs from germline and may be a read error. The J gene is TRBJ1-1, the V gene TRBV11-2, with 9 bases fitting TRBD1. The CDR3 runs to 16 residues. Germline CDR1 is SGHAT and CDR2 is FQNNGV. CDR3 nucleotide sequence: TGTGTCAGCAGGCATATCACAGGGGGCCAGAACACTGAAGCTTTCTTT. It codes for CVSRHITGGQNTEAFF.

The chain carries TRBV19 and TRBJ2-3; D may be TRBD1 (6 bases). V shed 9 bases and J shed 2 bases, with 18 bases lying between them. The germline V gene has CDR1 LNHDA and CDR2 SQIVND (reference sequence). The CDR3 runs to 15 residues. CDR3 nucleotides: TGTGCCAGCCAACCCGGGACAAGCAACACAGATACGCAGTATTTT. Translation gives CASQPGTSNTDTQYF.

This clonotype was counted a few times. V usage is TRBV20-1 and J usage is TRBJ1-4; 8 positions match TRBD1. Unmatched junction bases numbered 9, after V lost 6 bases and J lost 0 bases. Germline V CDR1 and CDR2: DFQATT, SNEGSKA (reference sequence). The CDR3 spans 16 residues. CDR3 bases: TGCAGTGCCACGGACAGGGCCGCCGCAACTAATGAAAAACTGTTTTTT. The encoded protein is CSATDRAAATNEKLFF.

This chain uses TRBV18 with TRBJ1-3; no clear D. From germline, CDR1 is KGHSH and CDR2 LQKENI. V was trimmed by 4 bases and J by 0 bases, leaving 7 bases between them. CDR3 length: 14 residues. CDR3 in DNA: TGTGCCAGCTCACAGGGTCCCTCTGGAAACACCATATATTTT. It yields the protein CASSQGPSGNTIYF.

In its sample, this clonotype was seen many times. The rearrangement uses TRBV20-1 and TRBJ1-3; D possibly corresponds to TRBD1 (6 bases). The ends were cut back, 2 bases at V and 0 bases at J, with 8 bases in the middle. This CDR3 comprises 14 residues. The germline CDR1 and CDR2 sequences are DFQATT and SNEGSKA (reference sequence). This CDR3 is CSARQGNSGNTIYF. CDR3 sequence (DNA): TGCAGTGCTAGACAGGGGAACTCTGGAAACACCATATATTTT.

This sequence joins TRBV28 and TRBJ2-1; D possibly matches TRBD1 or TRBD2 (5 bases each). The CDR3 covers 17 residues. V gave up 4 bases and J gave up 4 bases, with 20 bases separating them. Germline CDR1 reads MDHEN; CDR2 reads SYDVKM. This chain's CDR3 is CASSSKIWGLPYNEQFF. Here the CDR3 DNA reads TGTGCCAGCAGTTCAAAAATCTGGGGGTTACCGTACAATGAGCAGTTCTTC.

This clonotype has ten or more counts. The J gene is TRBJ2-1, the V gene TRBV19; the match to TRBD2 covers 9 bases. V trimming: 9 bases; J trimming: 1 base; junction bases outside the gene matches: 4. CDR1 LNHDA and CDR2 SQIVND come from the germline V gene (reference sequence). The CDR3 contains 14 residues. The CDR3 spells CASRGLASYNEQFF. The CDR3 bases are TGTGCCAGCCGGGGACTAGCTTCCTACAATGAGCAGTTCTTC. Variable domain in full (rest from reference TRBV19 and TRBJ2-1): DGGITQSPKYLFRKEGQNVTLSCEQNLNHDAMYWYRQDPGQGLRLIYYSQIVNDFQKGDIAEGYSVSREKKESFPLTVTSAQKNPTAFYLCASRGLASYNEQFFGPGTRLTVL.

This clonotype appeared many times. The chain recombines TRBV6-1 with TRBJ1-6; D is uncertain. Germline values: CDR1 MNHNS, CDR2 SASEGT. This CDR3 has 14 amino acids. Between the trimmed V and J ends, which lost 6 bases and 7 bases, there was a span of 13 bases. The DNA for the CDR3 is TGTGCCAGCAGCCAGCTCTCGGAAAATTCACCCCTCCACTTT. The encoded protein is CASSQLSENSPLHF.

This clonotype was picked up many times. This CDR3 reads CASSLQGGIGYTF. The CDR3 bases are TGTGCCAGCAGCCTTCAAGGGGGGATTGGCTACACCTTC. The V call is TRBV3-1, the J call TRBJ1-2; possible D gene TRBD1, 6 bases. V lost 4 bases, J lost 7 bases, and 13 bases lay in between. The CDR3 consists of 13 residues. Per the germline V gene, CDR1 is LGHDT and CDR2 is YNNKEL (reference sequence). Based on the CDR3 plus reference TRBV3-1 and TRBJ1-2, the full variable domain is DTAVSQTPKYLVTQMGNDKSIKCEQNLGHDTMYWYKQDSKKFLKIMFSYNNKELIINETVPNRFSPKSPDKAHLNLHINSLELGDSAVYFCASSLQGGIGYTFGSGTRLTVV.

This clonotype was detected ten times or more. CDR3 residues: CASSESGQINSPLHF. CDR3 in DNA: TGTGCCAGCAGCGAATCGGGACAGATCAATTCACCCCTCCACTTT. This chain uses TRBV5-4 with TRBJ1-6; TRBD1 agrees at 7 bases. V trimming: 4 bases; J trimming: 7 bases; junction bases outside the gene matches: 8. Germline V gene lookup returns CDR1 SGHNT and CDR2 YYREEE (reference sequence). CDR3 length: 15 amino acids.

This rearrangement joins TRBV11-2 to TRBJ2-1; 7 bases agree with TRBD1. Germline values: CDR1 SGHAT, CDR2 FQNNGV. With V trimmed by 5 bases and J by 0 bases, 4 bases remained unmatched. The CDR3 length is 15 residues. The CDR3 sequence is CASSPRDSSYNEQFF. CDR3 in DNA: TGTGCCAGCAGCCCCCGGGACAGCTCCTACAATGAGCAGTTCTTC.

In its sample, this clonotype was seen many times. The chain recombines TRBV12-3 or TRBV12-4 with TRBJ1-5; D ambiguous. Trimming shortened V by 5 bases and J by 2 bases, and 10 bases separated the two germline ends. This CDR3 has 14 residues. CDR3 sequence: CASSPPGGNQPQHF. CDR3 nucleotides: TGTGCCAGCAGTCCGCCGGGAGGCAATCAGCCCCAGCATTTT.